These 27 T cell receptor beta chains originate from one sample sequenced in a study of beta chain features in type 1 diabetes. Every bit of the isolated RNA underwent reverse transcription, so sequencing read expressed TCRB transcripts. The protocol was immunoSEQ multiplex PCR, while the TCRdb copy is restricted to in-frame clones and leaves out a portion. The sample yields 110,000 or so clones, 30% to 50% seen once. Material: stem cell memory CD4+ T cells from blood. The receptors come from a woman between 18 and 30 years old in good health.

This chain uses TRBV10-3 with TRBJ1-1, with 7 bases lining up with TRBD1. This CDR3 spans 14 amino acids. The junction had 7 bases not matched to a gene; V was cut back by 5 bases and J by 4 bases. Germline V gene sequence: CDR1 ENHRY, CDR2 SYGVKD. DNA for the CDR3: TGTGCCATCAGTCAACAGACAGGGAGCACTGAAGCTTTCTTT. This sequence encodes CAISQQTGSTEAFF.

This clone was detected a few times. The V gene is TRBV28, the J gene TRBJ2-5; D unclear. Germline V gene sequence: CDR1 MDHEN, CDR2 SYDVKM. Trimming removed 4 bases at V and 2 bases at J, with 11 bases between. The CDR3 extends over 14 amino acids. CDR3 nucleotides: TGTGCCAGCAGTTCACACACATCTCAAGAGACCCAGTACTTC. This encodes CASSSHTSQETQYF.

The chain carries TRBV4-1 and TRBJ2-3; the D is unclear. CDR1 is MGHRA, CDR2 YSYEKL, per germline. The CDR3 runs to 16 residues. The V end was cut by 2 bases, the J end by 2 bases, with 14 bases between. Written as DNA, the CDR3 is TGCGCCAGCAGCCAACTTTACAGTCCGCCCACAGATACGCAGTATTTT. Amino acids: CASSQLYSPPTDTQYF.

This chain links TRBV2 with TRBJ2-4; 8 nucleotides line up with TRBD1. Germline V gene lookup returns CDR1 SNHLY and CDR2 FYNNEI. The CDR3 sequence is 15 residues long. J was trimmed by 0 bases and V by 6 bases; bases with no gene match: 4. CDR3 in amino acids: CASRVDRGAKNIQYF. CDR3 nucleotides: TGTGCCAGCAGGGTAGACAGGGGAGCCAAAAACATTCAGTACTTC.

J is TRBJ2-1 and V is TRBV12-5, with a weak D call TRBD2 (6 bases). Germline assignment: CDR1 LGHNT and CDR2 FRNRAP. V gave up 3 bases and J gave up 5 bases, with 17 bases separating them. The CDR3 sequence is 16 residues long. CDR3 residues: CASGFGTLNNNNEQFF. CDR3 sequence (DNA): TGTGCTAGTGGTTTCGGGACTCTGAATAACAACAATGAGCAGTTCTTC.

V and J are TRBV7-9 and TRBJ1-5; D unclear. The CDR3 consists of 13 residues. V dropped 4 bases and J dropped 6 bases, with 10 bases sitting between them. Germline lookup yields CDR1 SEHNR and CDR2 FQNEAQ (reference sequence). The CDR3 sequence is CASSSSYSQPQHF. The CDR3 DNA reads as TGTGCCAGCAGCTCCTCTTACAGTCAGCCCCAGCATTTT.

The rearrangement joins TRBV5-4 to TRBJ2-5; 9 nucleotides line up with TRBD2. Trimming cost V 2 bases and J 2 bases; bases outside gene matches: 7. This CDR3 has 16 residues. CDR1 and CDR2 from the germline V gene are SGHNT and YYREEE (reference sequence). The CDR3 DNA sequence: TGTGCCAGCAGCTTCGGTGGACTAGCGAGACAAGAGACCCAGTACTTC. Residues: CASSFGGLARQETQYF.

The chain employs TRBV6-6 and TRBJ2-4; 8 nucleotides align to TRBD1. CDR3 length: 16 residues. V dropped 2 bases and J dropped 2; count of bases not matched to a gene: 5. CDR1 is MNHNY and CDR2 is SVGAGI in the germline V gene (reference sequence). CDR3 region: CASSYGQGGTKNIQYF. DNA for the CDR3: TGTGCCAGCAGTTACGGACAGGGTGGGACCAAAAACATTCAGTACTTC.

This clone was observed a few times. The rearrangement links TRBV30 to TRBJ1-5; no firm D call. Germline V gene data show CDR1 as GTSNPN and CDR2 as SVGIG (reference sequence). Trimming cost V 0 bases and J 10 bases, with 16 bases left between them. The CDR3 has 14 amino acids. The CDR3 DNA follows: TGTGCCTGGAGTGTAGGTTCGAGAGGGAATCCCCAGCATTTT. Its protein product is CAWSVGSRGNPQHF.

This sequence joins TRBV30 and TRBJ1-5, with D possibly being TRBD1 (5 bases). The germline V and J ends were trimmed by 3 bases and 2 bases, with 17 bases remaining between them. CDR3 length equals 16 residues. CDR1 is GTSNPN and CDR2 is SVGIG in the germline V gene (reference sequence). CDR3 protein: CAWSALGWGGNQPQHF. The CDR3 DNA reads TGTGCCTGGAGCGCCCTTGGGTGGGGGGGCAATCAGCCCCAGCATTTT.

The V call is TRBV18, the J call TRBJ1-5, with D tentatively TRBD1 (6 bases). Per the germline V gene, CDR1 is KGHSH and CDR2 is LQKENI. CDR3 size: 14 residues. Trimming pared 6 bases from V and 0 bases from J, leaving 9 bases between. CDR3 amino acids: CASSAGDSNQPQHF. The CDR3 coding sequence is TGTGCCAGCTCCGCAGGGGATAGCAATCAGCCCCAGCATTTT.

This chain uses TRBV30 with TRBJ2-7; D is unclear. The V end lost 5 bases, the J end lost 3 bases, and 8 bases lay between the germline ends. The CDR3 totals 11 residues. In germline, CDR1 is GTSNPN, CDR2 SVGIG (reference sequence). The CDR3 loop is CAWEQIYEQYF. The DNA for the CDR3 is TGTGCCTGGGAACAGATCTACGAGCAGTACTTC.

This clone was seen once. The CDR3 reads CAWSGAGSYEQYF. The DNA of the CDR3 is TGTGCCTGGAGTGGGGCAGGGTCCTACGAGCAGTACTTC. The chain carries TRBV30 and TRBJ2-7, with D perhaps TRBD1 (5 bases). The CDR3 sequence is 13 residues long. Germline V CDR1 and CDR2: GTSNPN, SVGIG (reference sequence). V lost 1 base to trimming and J lost 1 base, with 8 bases between them.

The V and J genes are TRBV6-5 and TRBJ2-2; weak D call: TRBD2 (6 bases). With 2 bases removed from V and 4 bases from J, the gap between germline ends came to 14 bases. Germline V gene sequence: CDR1 MNHEY, CDR2 SVGAGI. The CDR3 has 16 residues. In DNA, the CDR3 is TGTGCCAGCAGTTACGGGGCGGGATGGGCCACCGGGGAGCTGTTTTTT. It specifies CASSYGAGWATGELFF.

The table lists this clone with a few counts. The CDR3: CASSYSGGLGETQYF. CDR3 DNA sequence: TGTGCCAGCAGTTACTCTGGAGGGTTGGGAGAGACCCAGTACTTC. The rearrangement links TRBV6-6 to TRBJ2-5; D is perhaps TRBD2 (6 bases). V lost 0 bases, J lost 4 bases, and 12 bases lay in between. CDR1 MNHNY and CDR2 SVGAGI come from the germline V gene (reference sequence). There are 15 residues in the CDR3.

The J gene is TRBJ2-1, the V gene TRBV9, with a possible D match to TRBD1 (6 bases). Trimming left V 0 bases short and J 9 bases short, with 13 bases between. The germline CDR1 and CDR2 sequences are SGDLS and YYNGEE. The length of the CDR3 is 14 residues. The CDR3 DNA sequence: TGTGCCAGCAGCGTAGATACAGGGCGGCGTGAGCAGTTCTTC. Protein sequence: CASSVDTGRREQFF.

This sequence joins TRBV18 and TRBJ1-2, with 9 positions matching TRBD1. The CDR3 is 15 amino acids. J was trimmed by 4 bases and V by 3 bases; bases with no gene match: 6. CDR1 is KGHSH, CDR2 LQKENI, per germline. CDR3: CASSPSQGAIYGYTF. The CDR3 nucleotides read TGTGCCAGCTCACCGTCACAGGGGGCGATCTATGGCTACACCTTC.

The gene calls are TRBV25-1 and TRBJ2-7; 8 bases are shared with TRBD1. The CDR3 is made up of 16 amino acids. Trimming at V came to 4 bases and at J to 3 bases, leaving 11 bases not matched to a gene. Germline V gene sequence: CDR1 MGHDK, CDR2 SYGVNS. The CDR3 loop is CASSGGPGTGLYEQYF. The CDR3 nucleotides are TGTGCCAGCAGTGGGGGCCCCGGGACAGGTCTCTACGAGCAGTACTTC.

The gene calls are TRBV9 and TRBJ2-2, with 7 bases matching TRBD1. J gave up 7 bases and V 0 bases, and 3 bases lay outside the gene matches. Germline CDR1 and CDR2: SGDLS and YYNGEE. The CDR3 loop spans 14 amino acids. CDR3 residues: CASSVDRGGGELFF. DNA of the CDR3: TGTGCCAGCAGCGTAGACAGGGGTGGCGGGGAGCTGTTTTTT.

This chain links TRBV6-1 with TRBJ1-1; no reliable D call. The CDR3 is 15 amino acids. CDR1 and CDR2 from the germline V gene are MNHNS and SASEGT. V was cut by 7 bases and J by 0 bases, with 15 bases left in between. CDR3 amino acids: CASNGRVALNTEAFF. CDR3 nucleotides: TGTGCCAGCAATGGCAGAGTAGCGTTGAACACTGAAGCTTTCTTT.

This clone was detected only a few times. CDR3 sequence (DNA): TGTGCCAGCAGTTTATCGAGAATGAATCCGGCTTTCTTT. As protein: CASSLSRMNPAFF. This chain uses TRBV27 with TRBJ1-1; D gene unclear. CDR3 size: 13 residues. Germline V gene data show CDR1 as MNHEY and CDR2 as SMNVEV (reference sequence). Trimming pared 0 bases from V and 11 bases from J, leaving 13 bases between.

V and J are TRBV14 and TRBJ2-1; D is perhaps TRBD1 (5 bases). The germline V and J ends were trimmed by 0 bases and 1 base, with 13 bases remaining between them. There are 17 residues in the CDR3. Germline CDR1 is SGHDN and CDR2 is FVKESK. This CDR3 reads CASSQESGRVSYNEQFF. In DNA form, the CDR3 reads TGTGCCAGCAGCCAAGAGTCCGGCAGGGTTTCCTACAATGAGCAGTTCTTC.

This sequence joins TRBV9 and TRBJ2-1, with TRBD2 matching 12 bases. Germline V gene sequence: CDR1 SGDLS, CDR2 YYNGEE. This CDR3 has 18 residues. V shed 2 bases and J 7 bases; nucleotides not matched to a gene: 13. CDR3 DNA sequence: TGTGCCAGCAGCGTCAGTTCATCCGGGACTAGCGGGCCTAATGAGCAGTTCTTC. Translating it yields CASSVSSSGTSGPNEQFF.

The chain employs TRBV19 and TRBJ2-1; 8 bases map to TRBD1. V gave up 1 base and J gave up 4 bases; unmatched junction bases: 3. Germline-derived CDR1 and CDR2 are LNHDA and SQIVND (reference sequence). The CDR3 spans 15 residues. The CDR3 nucleotides read TGTGCCAGTAGTATAGGGACAGGGCGATACAATGAGCAGTTCTTC. Residues: CASSIGTGRYNEQFF. The whole variable domain, remainder taken from reference TRBV19 and TRBJ2-1, is DGGITQSPKYLFRKEGQNVTLSCEQNLNHDAMYWYRQDPGQGLRLIYYSQIVNDFQKGDIAEGYSVSREKKESFPLTVTSAQKNPTAFYLCASSIGTGRYNEQFFGPGTRLTVL.

The V and J genes are TRBV6-5 and TRBJ2-7; 13 bases agree with TRBD2. The CDR3 runs to 15 residues. Germline V CDR1 and CDR2: MNHEY, SVGAGI. After removal of 5 bases from V and 2 bases from J, the junction contained 3 bases not matched to a gene. CDR3 sequence reads: CASSRGLAGAYEQYF. In nucleotides, the CDR3 is TGTGCCAGCAGTCGCGGACTAGCGGGAGCCTACGAGCAGTACTTC.

This sequence joins TRBV7-3 and TRBJ2-3; perhaps TRBD2 as D (6 bases). Germline V gives CDR1 SGHTA, CDR2 FQGTGA. CDR3 size: 15 residues. The ends were cut back, 3 bases at V and 5 bases at J, with 15 bases in the middle. CDR3 sequence: CASSFYRGTQDTQYF. The CDR3 nucleotides are TGTGCCAGCAGCTTCTACCGGGGGACTCAAGATACGCAGTATTTT. Full variable domain (rest looked up from reference TRBV7-3 and TRBJ2-3): GAGVSQTPSNKVTEKGKYVELRCDPISGHTALYWYRQSLGQGPEFLIYFQGTGAADDSGLPNDRFFAVRPEGSVSTLKIQRTERGDSAVYLCASSFYRGTQDTQYFGPGTRLTVL.

This clone came up a few times. V is TRBV19 and J is TRBJ1-5; D is perhaps TRBD1 (5 bases). CDR1 LNHDA and CDR2 SQIVND come from the germline V gene (reference sequence). Trimming stripped 10 bases from V and 5 bases from J, with 15 bases between. The CDR3 is 13 amino acids. The CDR3 DNA follows: TGTGCCACCGCTAGGGAAGGGGATCAGCCCCAGCATTTT. Its protein product is CATAREGDQPQHF.